The source of this TCR beta chain is a study of preoperative IRX-2 immunotherapy in early breast cancer. Only one count was recorded for this clone. Treatment defined: preoperative locoregional IRX-2 cytokine immunotherapy. Preoperative locoregional IRX-2 cytokine immunotherapy was tested in the phase Ib source study. Generated by immunoSEQ multiplex PCR, the TCRdb table keeps only in-frame clones and is missing some. The table shows 20,000 to 25,000 clones, with 85% to 95% occurring only once. There are 15 residues in the CDR3. Trimming stripped 0 bases from V and 4 bases from J, with 13 bases between. Germline V gene data show CDR1 as SGHRS and CDR2 as YFSETQ.

The chain links TRBV5-1 to TRBJ1-1, with a possible D match to TRBD1 (5 bases). The receptor was isolated from a human donor with breast cancer. Sample: tumor tissue, taken after IRX-2 immunotherapy. The CDR3 nucleotides read TGCGCCAGCAGCTTGGGGGGGGAGGGGAGCACTGAAGCTTTCTTT. It encodes CASSLGGEGSTEAFF. Using reference TRBV5-1 and TRBJ1-1 for the parts outside the CDR3, the full variable domain is KAGVTQTPRYLIKTRGQQVTLSCSPISGHRSVSWYQQTPGQGLQFLFEYFSETQRNKGNFPGRFSGRQFSNSRSEMNVSTLELGDSALYLCASSLGGEGSTEAFFGQGTRLTVV.